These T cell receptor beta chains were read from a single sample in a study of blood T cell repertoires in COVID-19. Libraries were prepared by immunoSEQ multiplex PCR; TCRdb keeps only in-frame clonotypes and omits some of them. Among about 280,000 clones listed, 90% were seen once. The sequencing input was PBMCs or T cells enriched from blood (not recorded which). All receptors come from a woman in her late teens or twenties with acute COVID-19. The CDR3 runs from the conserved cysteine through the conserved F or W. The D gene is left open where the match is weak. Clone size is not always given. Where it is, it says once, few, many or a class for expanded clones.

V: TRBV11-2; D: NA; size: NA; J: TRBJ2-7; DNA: TGTGCCAGCAGCTTAGGAGGGAATGACGAGCAGTACTTC; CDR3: CASSLGGNDEQYF
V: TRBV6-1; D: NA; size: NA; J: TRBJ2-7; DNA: TGTGCCAGCAGTGACAGGGAAGGCTACGAGCAGTACTTC; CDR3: CASSDREGYEQYF
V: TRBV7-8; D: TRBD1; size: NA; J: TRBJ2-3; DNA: TGTGCCAGCAGCTTGCAGGGGGCAGATACGCAGTATTTT; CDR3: CASSLQGADTQYF
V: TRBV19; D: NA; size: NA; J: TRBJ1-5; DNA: TGTGCCAGCAAAAAGGAGGGGTCCTATAGCAATCAGCCCCAGCATTTT; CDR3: CASKKEGSYSNQPQHF
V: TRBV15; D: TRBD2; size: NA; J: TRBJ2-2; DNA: TGTGCCACCAGCAGAGATCGTAGACTAGCGGGAGGTGTGGCGAACACCGGGGAGCTGTTTTTT; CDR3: CATSRDRRLAGGVANTGELFF
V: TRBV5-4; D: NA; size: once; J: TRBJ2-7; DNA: TGTGCCAGCAGCTCATACCGGGACACCTCCTACGAGCAGTACTTC; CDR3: CASSSYRDTSYEQYF
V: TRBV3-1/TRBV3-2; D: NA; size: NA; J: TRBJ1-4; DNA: TGTGCCAGCAGCCGTAGGAGTGCCAATGAAAAACTGTTTTTT; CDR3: CASSRRSANEKLFF
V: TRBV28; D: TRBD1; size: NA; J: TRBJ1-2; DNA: TGTGCCAGCAGTTTAAAGGGGACAGGGAGGATCCATGGCTACACCTTC; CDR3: CASSLKGTGRIHGYTF
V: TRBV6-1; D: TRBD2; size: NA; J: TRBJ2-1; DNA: TGTGCCAGCAGTGAATATCGGGAGGTGGATGAGCAGTTCTTC; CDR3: CASSEYREVDEQFF
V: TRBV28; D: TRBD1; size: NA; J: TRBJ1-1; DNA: TGTGCCAGCAGTTTATCAGGCAGGGGGGCTTTCTTT; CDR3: CASSLSGRGAFF
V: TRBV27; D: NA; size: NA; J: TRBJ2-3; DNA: TGTGCCAGCAGTCTTGGCACAGATACGCAGTATTTT; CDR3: CASSLGTDTQYF
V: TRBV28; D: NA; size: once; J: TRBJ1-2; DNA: TGTGCCAGCAGAAGCGTGAACTATGGCTACACCTTC; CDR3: CASRSVNYGYTF
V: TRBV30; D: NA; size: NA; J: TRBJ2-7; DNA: TGTGCCTGGAGTTGGGGGACAAGGAGATACGAGCAGTACTTC; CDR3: CAWSWGTRRYEQYF
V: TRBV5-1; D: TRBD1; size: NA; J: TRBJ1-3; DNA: TGCGCCAGCAGCTCGCGACAGGGGGTTCTTGGAAACACCATATATTTT; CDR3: CASSSRQGVLGNTIYF
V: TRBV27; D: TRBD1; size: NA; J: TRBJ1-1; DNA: TGTGCCAGCAGTTCGGGACAGGCTAACACTGAAGCTTTCTTT; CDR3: CASSSGQANTEAFF
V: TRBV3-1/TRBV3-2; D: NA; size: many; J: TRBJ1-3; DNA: TGTGCCAGCAGCCAAACTCCCTCTGGAAACACCATATATTTT; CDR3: CASSQTPSGNTIYF
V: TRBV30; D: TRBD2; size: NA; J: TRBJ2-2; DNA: TGTGCCTGGAGAGCGGGGGGACTAGAAACCGGGGAGCTGTTTTTT; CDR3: CAWRAGGLETGELFF
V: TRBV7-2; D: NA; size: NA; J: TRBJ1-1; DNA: TGTGCCAGCAGCTTAGACTACTTCTCGAACACTGAAGCTTTCTTT; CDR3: CASSLDYFSNTEAFF